This T cell receptor (beta chain) was recovered during a study of post-analysis software for immune sequencing data. A word on this clonotype: Its antigen is still unknown.

The V gene's germline CDR1 is ENHRY and CDR2 SYGVKD. V dropped 4 bases and J dropped 4 bases, with 16 bases sitting between them. The CDR3 is made up of 15 amino acids. Whole-study findings and limits: Five TRBV segments occurring more often in patients than controls included TRBV5-6, TRBV5-1 and TRBV20-1. Those with multiple sclerosis, the patient group, showed significantly lower normalized Chao1 diversity than controls.

Each TCR beta cDNA library carried unique molecular identifiers. Yield was 500,000 to 600,000 cDNA molecules from around 1 to 9.1 million T cells. TCRdb re-derived calls from the PCR reads in MiXCR, one entry per CDR3 protein. The table shows 550,000 to 700,000 distinct CDR3 sequences, with around 47% occurring only once. The chain uses TRBV10-3 and TRBJ1-1; D is unclear. The receptor comes from a girl between 5 and 17 years old with multiple sclerosis. Input material: blood. The CDR3 sequence is CAISAKVARTTEAFF. For the CDR3, the DNA is TGTGCCATCAGTGCAAAAGTGGCGCGGACCACTGAAGCTTTCTTT.